One sample yielded the 10 T cell receptor beta chains listed below, sequenced in a study of PD-1 blockade in mismatch repair-deficient tumors. Produced via immunoSEQ multiplex PCR; TCRdb's table is partial and in-frame only. Here the sample spans under 85,000 clones, around four fifths being singletons. Here the sequenced sample was peripheral blood, taken 2 weeks after starting pembrolizumab. The receptors come from an adult with mismatch repair-deficient cancer.

V usage is TRBV29-1 and J usage is TRBJ2-5; 7 bases match TRBD1. Germline-derived CDR1 and CDR2 are SQVTM and ANQGSEA. There are 13 residues in the CDR3. The J segment lost 6 bases and the V segment lost 7 bases, leaving 11 bases of the junction unmatched. As DNA, the CDR3 is TGCAGCGCAGAGGGGGCCAGGGGACAGACCCAGTACTTC. Amino acids: CSAEGARGQTQYF. Filled out from reference TRBV29-1 and TRBJ2-5, the complete variable domain reads SAVISQKPSRDICQRGTSLTIQCQVDSQVTMMFWYRQQPGQSLTLIATANQGSEATYESGFVIDKFPISRPNLTFSTLTVSNMSPEDSSIYLCSAEGARGQTQYFGPGTRLLVL.

This clone has more than one count but fewer than ten. The chain combines TRBV29-1 with TRBJ2-5, with 10 bases matching TRBD1. The trim removed 6 bases at V and 5 bases at J, leaving 6 bases unmatched. The CDR3 totals 13 residues. Looked up from germline, CDR1 is SQVTM and CDR2 is ANQGSEA. CDR3 loop: CSVGQGIGETQYF. The CDR3 DNA follows: TGCAGCGTGGGACAGGGGATTGGCGAGACCCAGTACTTC.

The chain links TRBV6-5 to TRBJ2-2; possibly TRBD1 or TRBD2 for D (5 bases each). Germline CDR1 MNHEY, CDR2 SVGAGI. Trimming cost V 10 bases and J 4 bases, with 16 bases left between them. This CDR3 contains 14 residues. Here the CDR3 reads CANVGDVGTGELFF. CDR3 in DNA: TGTGCCAACGTCGGGGACGTTGGCACCGGGGAGCTGTTTTTT.

The CDR3 here is CASSLAGNTNEKLFF. DNA of the CDR3: TGTGCCAGCAGCTTAGCGGGGAATACTAATGAAAAACTGTTTTTT. This chain joins TRBV7-2 and TRBJ1-4; no firm D call. Between the trimmed V and J ends, which lost 0 bases and 2 bases, there was a span of 7 bases. Germline lookup yields CDR1 SGHTA and CDR2 FQGNSA. The CDR3 extends over 15 amino acids.

The chain employs TRBV5-4 and TRBJ2-7, with TRBD2 matching over 9 bases. The germline V gene encodes CDR1 SGHNT and CDR2 YYREEE (reference sequence). The junction had 2 bases not matched to a gene; V was cut back by 4 bases and J by 3 bases. The CDR3 is 13 residues long. The CDR3 nucleotides read TGTGCCAGCAGCGTAGCGGGAGTCTACGAGCAGTACTTC. Translation: CASSVAGVYEQYF.

CDR3 sequence: CASSWGPADEAFF. CDR3 DNA sequence: TGCGCCAGCAGCTGGGGGCCGGCCGACGAAGCTTTCTTT. The V and J genes are TRBV5-1 and TRBJ1-1; possible D gene TRBD1, 6 bases. CDR3 length: 13 amino acids. In germline, CDR1 is SGHRS, CDR2 YFSETQ. V lost 3 bases and J lost 8, with 14 bases in between.

The V call is TRBV2, the J call TRBJ2-7, with 8 nucleotides matching TRBD1. The junction had 8 bases not matched to a gene; V was cut back by 8 bases and J by 2 bases. Germline assignment: CDR1 SNHLY and CDR2 FYNNEI. The CDR3 contains 14 residues. The CDR3 sequence is CASGSDRGPYEQYF. The CDR3 DNA is TGTGCCAGCGGCAGCGACAGGGGACCCTACGAGCAGTACTTC.

The rearrangement links TRBV14 to TRBJ1-1, with 7 nucleotides matching TRBD1. J lost 0 bases, V lost 1 base, and 2 bases had no gene match. The germline V gene encodes CDR1 SGHDN and CDR2 FVKESK. The CDR3 extends over 15 amino acids. CDR3 in amino acids: CASSQGGTVNTEAFF. The CDR3 DNA sequence: TGTGCCAGCAGCCAAGGCGGGACAGTGAACACTGAAGCTTTCTTT. Filled out from reference TRBV14 and TRBJ1-1, the complete variable domain reads EAGVTQFPSHSVIEKGQTVTLRCDPISGHDNLYWYRRVMGKEIKFLLHFVKESKQDESGMPNNRFLAERTGGTYSTLKVQPAELEDSGVYFCASSQGGTVNTEAFFGQGTRLTVV.

The chain carries TRBV7-8 and TRBJ2-2, with TRBD2 matching over 9 bases. CDR1 SGHVS and CDR2 FQNEAQ come from the germline V gene. With 5 bases clipped from V and 3 bases from J, the junction kept 4 bases outside the gene matches. The CDR3 totals 15 residues. CDR3 nucleotide sequence: TGTGCCAGCAGCCCTGGGACTAGCCACACCGGGGAGCTGTTTTTT. Amino acid sequence: CASSPGTSHTGELFF.

This clone showed up just once. The gene calls are TRBV27 and TRBJ2-7; D remains ambiguous. The germline V and J ends were trimmed by 5 bases and 5 bases, with 19 bases remaining between them. CDR3 length equals 15 residues. Germline CDR1 and CDR2: MNHEY and SMNVEV (reference sequence). This chain's CDR3 is CASSPGSVPADEQYF. CDR3 sequence (DNA): TGTGCCAGCAGTCCCGGGTCCGTTCCCGCGGACGAGCAGTACTTC.